One and the same sample provided the 27 T cell receptor beta chains below, sequenced in a study of T-cell memory formation after mild COVID-19. TCRdb processed the 5' RACE reads anew with MiXCR; each CDR3 protein has one entry. Among a few hundred thousand distinct CDR3 sequences listed, 20% to 25% were seen once. Sample: PBMCs or a T cell subset sorted from them (not recorded which). The receptors come from a man in his late teens or twenties who had mild COVID-19 (a few samples of this study predate the infection). Cell type and time point are not known.

The gene calls are TRBV3-1 and TRBJ2-1, with a possible D match to TRBD2 (5 bases). Germline CDR1 reads LGHDT; CDR2 reads YNNKEL (reference sequence). Trimming removed 1 base from V and 8 bases from J, with 9 bases in between. The CDR3 loop spans 13 amino acids. CDR3 loop: CASSQVSGYEQFF. As DNA, the CDR3 is TGTGCCAGCAGCCAAGTAAGCGGATATGAGCAGTTCTTC.

This clonotype was picked up a small number of times. This sequence joins TRBV7-7 and TRBJ2-5; 8 bases are a match to TRBD2. V shed 1 base and J 5 bases; nucleotides not matched to a gene: 6. This CDR3 has 15 amino acids. The germline gives CDR1 SSHAT, CDR2 FNYEAQ (reference sequence). The CDR3 is CASSLVPGGFETQYF. The CDR3 DNA reads as TGTGCCAGCAGCTTAGTACCGGGGGGGTTCGAGACCCAGTACTTC. The full variable domain, in which reference TRBV7-7 and TRBJ2-5 provide the parts outside the CDR3, is GAGVSQSPRYKVTKRGQDVTLRCDPISSHATLYWYQQALGQGPEFLTYFNYEAQPDKSGLPSDRFSAERPEGSISTLTIQRTEQRDSAMYRCASSLVPGGFETQYFGPGTRLLVL.

There are a few counts of this clonotype. V gene TRBV20-1 combines with J gene TRBJ1-2, with 8 bases identical to TRBD1. Germline CDR1 is DFQATT and CDR2 is SNEGSKA (reference sequence). J lost 4 bases, V lost 0 bases, and 10 bases had no gene match. The CDR3 consists of 16 residues. The CDR3 here is CSARDRDRLGVYGYTF. CDR3 DNA: TGCAGTGCTAGAGATCGGGACAGGTTGGGAGTCTATGGCTACACCTTC.

This clonotype was observed a few times. The rearrangement uses TRBV6-2 or TRBV6-3 and TRBJ2-7; 10 bases are a match to TRBD1. V shed 5 bases and J 4 bases; nucleotides not matched to a gene: 11. This CDR3 spans 16 amino acids. The germline V gene encodes CDR1 MNHEY and CDR2 SVGEGT. CDR3 nucleotide sequence: TGTGCCAGCAGTGACCGACCGGGACAGGGGTTGTACGAGCAGTACTTC. Translation gives CASSDRPGQGLYEQYF.

The V and J genes are TRBV7-2 and TRBJ2-5; either TRBD1 or TRBD2 may supply D (5 bases each). Between the trimmed V and J ends, which lost 7 bases and 3 bases, there was a span of 12 bases. The CDR3 consists of 13 residues. Germline assignment: CDR1 SGHTA and CDR2 FQGNSA. CDR3 residues: CASMKRGEETQYF. In DNA, the CDR3 is TGTGCCAGCATGAAGAGGGGTGAAGAGACCCAGTACTTC.

V and J are TRBV5-1 and TRBJ1-6; tentative D call: TRBD1 (5 bases). The CDR3 runs 16 residues. V lost 0 bases to trimming and J lost 9 bases, with 16 bases between them. Germline CDR1 is SGHRS and CDR2 is YFSETQ. CDR3 in amino acids: CASSLESPGGISPLHF. For the CDR3, the DNA is TGCGCCAGCAGCTTGGAGTCCCCGGGGGGGATTTCACCCCTCCACTTT.

The V gene is TRBV11-1, the J gene TRBJ2-1, with D perhaps matching TRBD1 or TRBD2 (6 bases each). Germline values: CDR1 SGHAT, CDR2 FQDESV (reference sequence). The CDR3 length is 14 residues. Trimming shortened V by 2 bases and J by 7 bases, and 12 bases separated the two germline ends. The CDR3: CASSLRRGINEQFF. The CDR3 DNA reads TGTGCCAGCAGCTTAAGGAGGGGGATAAATGAGCAGTTCTTC.

This clonotype was seen more than once but under ten times. The chain links TRBV6-5 to TRBJ2-7, with TRBD1 matching 7 bases. CDR1 is MNHEY, CDR2 SVGAGI, per germline. This CDR3 has 13 residues. V lost 11 bases, J lost 0 bases, and 7 bases stayed unmatched. CDR3: CAAWTGSSYEQYF. As DNA, the CDR3 is TGTGCCGCCTGGACAGGAAGCTCCTACGAGCAGTACTTC.

The sample holds many counts of this clonotype. DNA for the CDR3: TGTGCCAGCAGCCAAGACCGAACGGGGTACAATGAGCAGTTCTTC. Amino acids: CASSQDRTGYNEQFF. The genes are TRBV4-2 and TRBJ2-1; TRBD2 is a possible D gene (5 bases). CDR3 length: 15 residues. Germline V gene data show CDR1 as LGHNA and CDR2 as YNFKEQ. Trimming took off 0 bases at V and 4 bases at J, with 10 bases between the two ends.

This clonotype was observed at least ten times. The chain combines TRBV5-1 with TRBJ2-3; D gene unclear. The CDR3 sequence is 12 residues long. Trimming took 5 bases from V and 2 from J, leaving 6 bases between them. Germline lookup yields CDR1 SGHRS and CDR2 YFSETQ. CDR3 amino acids: CASSQDTDTQYF. CDR3 in DNA: TGCGCCAGCAGTCAGGACACAGATACGCAGTATTTT.

Only a few counts were recorded for this clonotype. The DNA of the CDR3 is TGTGCCAGCAGCTTGGCGGGACTAGCGGGGAACACCGGGGAGCTGTTTTTT. Translated: CASSLAGLAGNTGELFF. V usage is TRBV5-6 and J usage is TRBJ2-2; 12 bases match TRBD2. The length of the CDR3 is 17 residues. V shed 0 bases and J 1 base; nucleotides not matched to a gene: 1. Per the germline V gene, CDR1 is SGHDT and CDR2 is YYEEEE.

The genes are TRBV3-1 and TRBJ1-2; TRBD1 aligns across 7 bases. CDR3 length: 14 amino acids. Per the germline V gene, CDR1 is LGHDT and CDR2 is YNNKEL (reference sequence). The V and J ends lost 4 bases and 4 bases, in that order; junction bases with no gene match: 6. The CDR3 protein is CASSPLGQSYGYTF. In nucleotides, the CDR3 is TGTGCCAGCAGCCCACTGGGACAGTCCTATGGCTACACCTTC.

This clonotype appeared a few times. The chain uses TRBV7-2 and TRBJ2-2; perhaps D is TRBD1 or TRBD2 (5 bases each). This CDR3 comprises 15 residues. Deletions cut 3 bases from V and 2 bases from J, with 10 bases between. CDR1 is SGHTA, CDR2 FQGNSA, per germline. CDR3 loop: CASSFGTVNTGELFF. As DNA, the CDR3 is TGTGCCAGCAGCTTTGGGACCGTCAACACCGGGGAGCTGTTTTTT.

This clonotype was seen only a few times. The chain combines TRBV9 with TRBJ2-7; 8 positions agree with TRBD2. J gave up 4 bases and V 0 bases, and 3 bases lay outside the gene matches. The CDR3 runs to 14 residues. CDR1 is SGDLS and CDR2 is YYNGEE in the germline V gene. The CDR3 region is CASSVDGGAYEQYF. The CDR3 DNA reads as TGTGCCAGCAGCGTAGACGGGGGGGCGTACGAGCAGTACTTC.

The chain carries TRBV12-5 and TRBJ2-3; D is perhaps TRBD1 (6 bases). Germline V lookup: CDR1 LGHNT, CDR2 FRNRAP. The V gene lost 1 base and the J gene lost 5 bases, with 10 bases spanning the gap. The CDR3 sequence is 14 residues long. CDR3 nucleotides: TGTGCTAGTGGTTTGGAGGGGGTGATAGATACGCAGTATTTT. This translates into CASGLEGVIDTQYF.

The chain joins TRBV12-3 or TRBV12-4 to TRBJ2-5, with 7 bases identical to TRBD1. The CDR3 is made up of 16 amino acids. V shed 3 bases, J shed 5 bases, and the junction held 12 bases outside the gene matches. This CDR3 reads CASSFHWTGLGETQYF. The CDR3 region has the DNA TGTGCCAGCAGTTTTCATTGGACAGGCCTCGGGGAGACCCAGTACTTC.

The V gene is TRBV9, the J gene TRBJ1-2, with a possible D match to TRBD1 (5 bases). Trimming pared 6 bases from V and 0 bases from J, leaving 9 bases between. The V gene's germline CDR1 is SGDLS and CDR2 YYNGEE. The CDR3 is 13 amino acids. The CDR3 nucleotides are TGTGCCAGCAACTCGGGGGCTAACTATGGCTACACCTTC. Its translation is CASNSGANYGYTF.

The chain has TRBV15 and TRBJ2-5; 11 bases fit TRBD2. The CDR3 runs 16 residues. Trimming removed 2 bases from V and 5 bases from J; junction bases left unmatched: 7. Looked up from germline, CDR1 is LNHNV and CDR2 is YYDKDF (reference sequence). The CDR3 bases are TGTGCCACCAGCAGATTAGCGGGGGGGCCGGAGGAGACCCAGTACTTC. Translation gives CATSRLAGGPEETQYF.

Many counts were recorded for this clonotype. V usage is TRBV5-1 and J usage is TRBJ2-7, with D unclear. This CDR3 spans 14 amino acids. V shed 1 base and J shed 2 bases, with 10 bases lying between them. CDR1 and CDR2 from the germline V gene are SGHRS and YFSETQ. The CDR3 spells CASSLQADAYEQYF. CDR3 DNA: TGCGCCAGCAGCTTGCAAGCTGATGCCTACGAGCAGTACTTC.

This chain links TRBV5-5 with TRBJ2-7; D is uncertain. CDR1 and CDR2 (germline): SGHKS, YYEKEE (reference sequence). The CDR3 has 15 amino acids. The V gene lost 3 bases and the J gene lost 0 bases, with 13 bases spanning the gap. The CDR3 sequence is CASSSHGMSSYEQYF. The CDR3, as DNA: TGTGCCAGCAGCTCGCATGGGATGAGCTCCTACGAGCAGTACTTC.

This clonotype was seen more than once but under ten times. The V gene is TRBV7-6, the J gene TRBJ1-1; a weak D match, TRBD1 (5 bases). V gave up 5 bases and J gave up 0 bases, with 10 bases separating them. This CDR3 contains 14 residues. CDR1 and CDR2 from the germline V gene are SGHVS and FNYEAQ. In DNA form, the CDR3 reads TGTGCCAGCAGCCGGGGCGTCATGAACACTGAAGCTTTCTTT. As protein: CASSRGVMNTEAFF.

Concerning this clonotype itself: Germline and junction disagree at one end, which may indicate a read error. The rearrangement joins TRBV7-9 to TRBJ2-5; TRBD1 might be the D (6 bases). CDR3 size: 10 residues. Germline V gene sequence: CDR1 SEHNR, CDR2 FQNEAQ (reference sequence). CDR3 in DNA: TGTGCCAGCAGCTTAGACAGGGAATCCTTC. As protein: CASSLDRESF.

Regarding this clonotype: A junction boundary mismatches the germline segment, possibly from a read error. The chain recombines TRBV7-8 with TRBJ1-4; weak D call: TRBD1 (5 bases). The CDR3 contains 16 residues. Germline V gene lookup returns CDR1 SGHVS and CDR2 FQNEAQ. This chain's CDR3 is CASSLSQGLSYEKLFF. The CDR3 nucleotides are TGTGCCAGCAGCTTAAGCCAGGGACTCAGTTATGAAAAACTTTTTTTT.

This chain joins TRBV24-1 and TRBJ1-2; weak D call: TRBD1 (5 bases). The V end was cut by 3 bases, the J end by 5 bases, with 12 bases between. This CDR3 has 14 amino acids. Per germline, CDR1 KGHDR and CDR2 SFDVKD. For the CDR3, the DNA is TGTGCCACCAGTGATCAGGGTAGGTATTATGGCTACACCTTC. Encoded protein: CATSDQGRYYGYTF.

This chain uses TRBV6-5 with TRBJ2-4; possible D gene TRBD2, 6 bases. Germline V gives CDR1 MNHEY, CDR2 SVGAGI. The ends were cut back, 5 bases at V and 0 bases at J, with 11 bases in the middle. CDR3 length: 15 residues. CDR3 DNA: TGTGCCAGCAGTCGGGACTTTCTAGCCAAAAACATTCAGTACTTC. Amino acids: CASSRDFLAKNIQYF.

The CDR3 DNA follows: TGCGCCAGCAGCTTTAATGGTAACTATGGCTACACCTTC. Its translation is CASSFNGNYGYTF. The V and J genes are TRBV5-1 and TRBJ1-2; D remains unclear. The V end lost 2 bases, the J end lost 1 base, and 6 bases lay between the germline ends. The CDR3 runs to 13 residues. Germline lookup yields CDR1 SGHRS and CDR2 YFSETQ.

This clonotype was picked up a small number of times. The genes are TRBV9 and TRBJ2-2; unclear D gene. The CDR3 length is 12 residues. The germline V gene has CDR1 SGDLS and CDR2 YYNGEE. V was pared by 3 bases and J by 3 bases, with 3 bases between. The CDR3 loop is CASSGDTGELFF. The CDR3 bases are TGTGCCAGCAGCGGTGACACCGGGGAGCTGTTTTTT.